One and the same sample provided the 8 T cell receptor beta chains below, sequenced in a study of regulatory T cells in long-lasting Graves disease. Time point here: newly diagnosed GD, antithyroid drugs for less than 3 months. PBMCs provided the RNA from which the TCR library was made. Arm-PCR with iRepertoire HTBI primers amplified the CDR3 regions for these TCR beta libraries. TCRdb called the multiplex PCR reads again in MiXCR, with one record for every CDR3 protein. This sample has 550,000 to 650,000 distinct CDR3 sequences; about 15% occur once, and the top ten carry approximately 12%. This sample also belongs to another study, concerning T cells in Graves' hyperthyroidism and ophthalmopathy.

Sequencing used peripheral blood mononuclear cells (PBMCs), obtained at new diagnosis, from a patient treated with antithyroid drugs. The receptor source for this set is a man younger than 30 with Graves disease.

This chain connects TRBV4-1 to TRBJ1-5; 7 positions agree with TRBD1. This CDR3 contains 21 residues. Germline loops: CDR1 MGHRA, CDR2 YSYEKL. The trim removed 2 bases at V and 3 bases at J, leaving 22 bases unmatched. CDR3 protein: CASSQQFRRNRQGGDNQPQHF. In nucleotides, the CDR3 is TGCGCCAGCAGCCAACAATTCAGGAGGAACAGACAGGGAGGGGACAATCAGCCCCAGCATTTT.

The V and J genes are TRBV4-1 and TRBJ2-3, with D maybe TRBD1 (7 bases). With 1 base removed from V and 5 bases from J, the gap between germline ends came to 19 bases. Germline assignment: CDR1 MGHRA and CDR2 YSYEKL. This CDR3 is 17 amino acids long. The CDR3 DNA sequence: TGCGCCAGCAGCCAAGTGGAGGGGGCGTTGGCAGGAGATACGCAGTATTTT. Its translation is CASSQVEGALAGDTQYF.

This clonotype was picked up many times. The V call is TRBV6-1, the J call TRBJ1-4; 10 nucleotides line up with TRBD1. Germline V gene data show CDR1 as MNHNS and CDR2 as SASEGT. V dropped 6 bases and J dropped 8; count of bases not matched to a gene: 6. This CDR3 region has 14 residues. CDR3 amino acids: CASRSTGGKEKLFF. The CDR3 DNA sequence: TGTGCCAGCAGATCGACAGGGGGCAAAGAAAAACTGTTTTTT.

This clonotype was recorded many times. J is TRBJ2-2 and V is TRBV12-3 or TRBV12-4; perhaps TRBD2 as D (5 bases). Trimming removed 6 bases from V and 7 bases from J, with 12 bases in between. The CDR3 consists of 13 residues. CDR3 region: CASSWAGDGELFF. CDR3 coding DNA: TGTGCCAGCAGCTGGGCCGGGGACGGGGAGCTGTTTTTT.

The chain combines TRBV6-1 with TRBJ2-5, with D perhaps matching TRBD1 (6 bases). Trimming cost V 5 bases and J 1 base, with 14 bases left between them. The CDR3 sequence is 15 residues long. Germline values: CDR1 MNHNS, CDR2 SASEGT. The CDR3 spells CASSRTDLPQETQYF. DNA of the CDR3: TGTGCCAGCAGTCGGACAGACCTTCCCCAAGAGACCCAGTACTTC.

The V gene is TRBV28, the J gene TRBJ2-7, with TRBD2 identical over 10 bases. Trimming cost V 5 bases and J 7 bases; bases outside gene matches: 17. The V gene's germline CDR1 is MDHEN and CDR2 SYDVKM. The CDR3 consists of 17 residues. This CDR3 reads CASSPSVGTSVFQEQYF. For the CDR3, the DNA is TGTGCCAGCAGTCCCTCGGTGGGGACTAGCGTCTTTCAGGAGCAGTACTTC.

This clonotype was seen many times. The rearrangement joins TRBV20-1 to TRBJ2-1, with 9 nucleotides matching TRBD2. The germline V gene has CDR1 DFQATT and CDR2 SNEGSKA (reference sequence). This CDR3 contains 20 residues. Losses at the gene ends were 0 bases for V and 0 bases for J; bases not matched to a gene: 15. The chain's CDR3 is CSARELLRSGRPSSYNEQFF. CDR3 in DNA: TGCAGTGCTAGAGAACTACTCCGGAGCGGGAGGCCCAGCTCCTACAATGAGCAGTTCTTC.

This clonotype was counted only a few times. This rearrangement joins TRBV29-1 to TRBJ2-7, with TRBD1 matching 7 bases. Trimming took 6 bases from V and 3 from J; bases not matched to a gene: 5. The CDR3 is 12 amino acids. Germline-derived CDR1 and CDR2 are SQVTM and ANQGSEA. The DNA of the CDR3 is TGCAGCGTCCAGCGACAGGGCTACGAGCAGTACTTC. Encoded protein: CSVQRQGYEQYF.